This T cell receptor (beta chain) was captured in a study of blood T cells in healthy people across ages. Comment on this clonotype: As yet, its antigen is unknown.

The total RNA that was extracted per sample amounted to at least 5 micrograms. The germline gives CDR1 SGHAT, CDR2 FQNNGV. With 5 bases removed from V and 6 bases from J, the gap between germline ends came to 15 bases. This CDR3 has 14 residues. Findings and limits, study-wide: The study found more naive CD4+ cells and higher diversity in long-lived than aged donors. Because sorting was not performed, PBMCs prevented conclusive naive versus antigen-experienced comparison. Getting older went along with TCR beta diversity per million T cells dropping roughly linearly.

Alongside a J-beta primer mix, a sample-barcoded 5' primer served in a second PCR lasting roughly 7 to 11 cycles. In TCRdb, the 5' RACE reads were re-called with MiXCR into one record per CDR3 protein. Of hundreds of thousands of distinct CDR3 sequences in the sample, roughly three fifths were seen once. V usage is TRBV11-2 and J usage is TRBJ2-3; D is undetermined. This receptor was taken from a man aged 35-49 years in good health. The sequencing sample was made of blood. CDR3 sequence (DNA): TGTGCCAGCAGCGTACGAACCCTCTGGGATACGCAGTATTTT. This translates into CASSVRTLWDTQYF.